The present TCR beta chain was sequenced within a study of blood T cell repertoires in COVID-19. On the study more broadly: In each case, the material was cDNA or gDNA derived from T cells, B-cell-depleted T cells, or PBMCs.

Using immunoSEQ multiplex PCR, the repertoire was profiled, and TCRdb retains in-frame clones only, with some absent. Here the sample spans around 170,000 clones, 80% to 85% being singletons. The TCR comes from a woman between 35 and 50 years old with acute or convalescent COVID-19. The source material was peripheral blood.

The CDR3 DNA reads as TGTGCCAGCCAGACTGTTCTTCGCACTGAAGCTTTCTTT. Encoded protein: CASQTVLRTEAFF. The chain employs TRBV12-3 or TRBV12-4 and TRBJ1-1; D call uncertain. The V and J ends lost 8 bases and 4 bases respectively, with 14 bases between them. The CDR3 has 13 residues.